This TCR beta chain was identified in a study of CD8 T cells in ankylosing spondylitis. TCRdb reprocessed the 5' RACE reads via MiXCR and lists one record per CDR3 protein. The sample carries 250,000 to 350,000 distinct CDR3 sequences, about 20% recorded once. This CDR3 region has 15 residues. Trimming left V 6 bases short and J 8 bases short, with 20 bases between. The V gene is TRBV12-3 or TRBV12-4, the J gene TRBJ2-1; D possibly corresponds to TRBD2 (7 bases). The receptor's source is a male donor with ankylosing spondylitis or in good health (not recorded which). The sequencing sample was made of blood, either unsorted or a sorted T cell fraction (not recorded which). In DNA, the CDR3 is TGTGCCAGCAGGTCGAGTTTGGGGGGGCCGTATGAGCAGTTCTTC. Residues: CASRSSLGGPYEQFF.